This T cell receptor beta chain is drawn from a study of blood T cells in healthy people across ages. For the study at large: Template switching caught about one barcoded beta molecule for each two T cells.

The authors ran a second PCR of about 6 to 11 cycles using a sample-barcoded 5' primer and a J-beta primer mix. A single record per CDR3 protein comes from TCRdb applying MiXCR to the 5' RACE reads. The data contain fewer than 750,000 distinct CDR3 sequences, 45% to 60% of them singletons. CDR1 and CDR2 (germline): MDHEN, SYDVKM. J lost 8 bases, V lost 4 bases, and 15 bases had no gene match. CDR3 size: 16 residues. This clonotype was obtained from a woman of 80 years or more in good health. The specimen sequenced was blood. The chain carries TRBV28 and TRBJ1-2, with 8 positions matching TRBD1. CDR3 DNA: TGTGCCAGCAGTTCCTGGACAGGGAAGGGTTTGGAAGGCTACACCTTC. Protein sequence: CASSSWTGKGLEGYTF.